This is a list of T cell receptor beta chains from one sample in a study of metastatic and nonmetastatic thyroid tumors. TCRdb reassembled clones from the PCR reads with MiXCR. The table includes over 35,000 clones, approximately 16% detected once. Sequencing was carried out using tumor tissue. These receptors were collected from a female donor with papillary thyroid cancer or a benign thyroid nodule (not recorded which). Some clones in this sample may be carry-over from other donors' samples. Each CDR3 is given with its conserved first and last residue. A D gene is named only where the DNA matches it firmly. Part of the rows lack a size; the others show once, few, many or a class for expanded clones.

D gene,J gene,V gene,clone size,CDR3 protein,CDR3 DNA
.,TRBJ2-7,TRBV11-3,many,CASSDYGGMEQYF,TGTGCCAGCAGCGATTATGGCGGGATGGAGCAGTACTTC
TRBD1,TRBJ1-4,TRBV19,many,CASSLRGKDFRGEKLFF,TGTGCCAGTAGTCTCAGGGGGAAGGACTTCAGGGGTGAAAAACTGTTTTTT
.,TRBJ2-7,TRBV6-1,.,CASSFLGTAHSYEQYF,TGTGCCAGCAGTTTCCTTGGGACGGCCCACTCCTACGAGCAGTACTTC
.,TRBJ1-2,TRBV19,many,CASRVRNYGYTF,TGTGCCAGTAGGGTACGGAACTATGGCTACACCTTC
TRBD2,TRBJ2-7,TRBV6-5,many,CASSYSIVGTSGSSYEQYF,TGTGCCAGCAGTTACTCGATCGTAGGGACTAGCGGCTCCTCCTACGAGCAGTACTTC
.,TRBJ2-2,TRBV7-3,many,CASSLRVTPNTGELFF,TGTGCCAGCAGCCTACGGGTAACACCGAACACCGGGGAGCTGTTTTTT
.,TRBJ2-3,TRBV11-2,many,CASSPGTDTQYF,TGTGCCAGCAGCCCGGGCACAGATACGCAGTATTTT
.,TRBJ2-2,TRBV6-1,many,CASRRAGELFF,TGTGCCAGCAGGCGGGCCGGGGAGCTGTTTTTT
.,TRBJ2-1,TRBV28,few,CASSPQASRAYNDQFF,TGTGCCAGCAGTCCGCAGGCCTCTCGGGCCTACAATGATCAGTTCTTC
TRBD2,TRBJ2-4,TRBV10-2,many,CASTEPVLTGGSLANIQYF,TGCGCCAGCACCGAGCCCGTCCTAACCGGGGGGTCACTAGCTAACATTCAGTACTTC
TRBD2,TRBJ2-3,TRBV5-1,many,CASSLVASGLSTDTQYF,TGCGCCAGCAGCTTGGTGGCTAGCGGTCTTAGCACAGATACGCAGTATTTT
.,TRBJ2-7,TRBV20-1,many,CSARAPSSYEQYF,TGCAGTGCTAGAGCACCATCCTCCTACGAGCAGTACTTC
.,TRBJ2-1,TRBV7-8,many,CASSSPGLNEQFF,TGTGCCAGCAGCTCCCCGGGACTCAATGAGCAGTTCTTC
TRBD1,TRBJ1-4,TRBV7-7,many,CASSLAAGQLTTNEKLFF,TGTGCTAGCAGCTTAGCCGCGGGACAGCTTACAACTAATGAAAAACTGTTTTTT
.,TRBJ2-3,TRBV6-5,.,CASTGRWRGASSTDTQYF,TGTGCCAGCACCGGACGGTGGAGAGGGGCATCTAGCACAGATACGCAGTATTTT
TRBD2,TRBJ2-2,TRBV20-1,many,CSARGLLRGRNYTGELFF,TGCAGTGCGCGGGGGTTGCTGCGAGGGAGAAATTACACCGGGGAGCTGTTTTTT
.,TRBJ1-1,TRBV20-1,many,CSAPETLNTEAFF,TGCAGTGCTCCGGAGACATTGAACACTGAAGCTTTCTTT
.,TRBJ2-3,TRBV6-1,many,CASSLTSTDTQYF,TGTGCCAGCAGTTTAACCAGCACAGATACGCAGTATTTT
TRBD1,TRBJ2-5,TRBV7-2,many,CASSVRGREETQYF,TGTGCCAGCAGCGTCAGGGGGCGCGAGGAGACCCAGTACTTC
.,TRBJ2-3,TRBV6-1,many,CASRDRADTQYF,TGTGCCAGCAGGGACAGAGCAGATACGCAGTATTTT
.,TRBJ1-5,TRBV27,few,CASCPRHDGMGYNQPQHF,TGTGCCAGCTGCCCCCGACATGACGGTATGGGCTACAATCAGCCCCAGCATTTT
.,TRBJ1-4,TRBV7-9,many,CASSSSGGNEKLFF,TGTGCCAGCAGCTCCTCAGGCGGTAATGAAAAACTGTTTTTT
.,TRBJ1-5,TRBV20-1,many,CSAEKSRGGLGSNQPQHF,TGCAGTGCCGAGAAGAGCAGGGGAGGGTTAGGAAGCAATCAGCCCCAGCATTTT
TRBD1,TRBJ1-2,TRBV9,.,CASSATQGASGYTF,TGTGCCAGCAGCGCAACACAGGGGGCGTCTGGCTACACCTTC
.,TRBJ2-1,TRBV3-1,many,CASSQLGRDNEQFF,TGTGCCAGCAGCCAACTGGGCAGGGACAATGAGCAGTTCTTC
.,TRBJ2-3,TRBV6-8,few,CASSSILAGSTDTQYF,TGTGCCAGCAGTTCAATTCTGGCGGGAAGCACTGATACGCAGTATTTT
.,TRBJ1-3,TRBV4-3,many,CASSQDRAGGNTIYF,TGCGCCAGCAGCCAAGATAGGGCAGGTGGAAACACCATATATTTT
.,TRBJ1-1,TRBV6-2/TRBV6-3,many,CASSYSDTMNTEAFF,TGTGCCAGCAGTTACTCGGACACCATGAACACTGAAGCTTTCTTT
.,TRBJ1-1,TRBV3-1,many,CASSQRAGPNTEAFF,TGTGCCAGCAGCCAAAGGGCAGGCCCCAACACTGAAGCTTTCTTT
.,TRBJ1-5,TRBV19,few,CASKGSGTVNQPQHF,TGTGCCAGTAAGGGGTCCGGGACGGTGAATCAGCCCCAGCATTTT
TRBD1,TRBJ2-1,TRBV5-1,.,CASSLEQGERSNEQFF,TGCGCCAGTAGCTTGGAACAGGGGGAGAGGTCCAATGAGCAGTTCTTC
.,TRBJ2-2,TRBV19,many,CASSIPGALDTGELFF,TGTGCCAGTAGTATACCTGGGGCGCTGGACACCGGGGAGCTGTTTTTT